The 24 T cell receptor beta chains in this list originate from one sample, sequenced in a study of shared clonotypes between healthy human individuals. The table came from immunoSEQ multiplex PCR; TCRdb's copy has only in-frame clones and leaves some out. The table includes about 2,100,000 clones, approximately 94% detected once. CD8 cells classed as naive were CD45RO-negative and positively selected for CCR7, excluding terminally differentiated effector memory CD45RA+ cells. Sequencing used naive CD8+ T cells from PBMCs. Receptors were obtained from a young man in good health. Some clones in this sample may be carry-over from other donors' samples.

Written as DNA, the CDR3 is TGTGCCAGCAGTTTACCCGGGGGGAGTACGCAGTATTTT. Translating it yields CASSLPGGSTQYF. This sequence joins TRBV27 and TRBJ2-3; TRBD2 matches 7 bases. The V and J ends lost 2 bases and 8 bases, in that order; junction bases with no gene match: 4. This CDR3 contains 13 residues. Germline CDR1 is MNHEY and CDR2 is SMNVEV (reference sequence).

A word on this clone: Within the sample, other DNA sequences also encode this same CDR3. This chain connects TRBV5-4 to TRBJ2-7, with 9 nucleotides matching TRBD1. V lost 4 bases to trimming and J lost 2 bases; unmatched junction nucleotides: 4. The CDR3 sequence is 14 residues long. Germline lookup yields CDR1 SGHNT and CDR2 YYREEE (reference sequence). CDR3 in amino acids: CASSPGQGAYEQYF. For the CDR3, the DNA is TGTGCCAGCAGCCCGGGACAGGGAGCCTACGAGCAGTACTTC.

The chain employs TRBV28 and TRBJ1-1, with TRBD1 matching 10 bases. Germline V CDR1 and CDR2: MDHEN, SYDVKM. The CDR3 length is 17 residues. V trimming: 7 bases; J trimming: 3 bases; junction bases outside the gene matches: 14. CDR3 in amino acids: CASTPLRDRGWDTEAFF. The CDR3 DNA sequence: TGTGCCAGCACTCCGCTCCGGGACAGGGGTTGGGACACTGAAGCTTTCTTT. Supplemented by reference TRBV28 and TRBJ1-1, the full variable domain reads DVKVTQSSRYLVKRTGEKVFLECVQDMDHENMFWYRQDPGLGLRLIYFSYDVKMKEKGDIPEGYSVSREKKERFSLILESASTNQTSMYLCASTPLRDRGWDTEAFFGQGTRLTVV.

The chain recombines TRBV7-6 with TRBJ2-7, with a weak D call TRBD2 (6 bases). Germline V gives CDR1 SGHVS, CDR2 FNYEAQ. V lost 5 bases to trimming and J lost 2 bases, with 16 bases between them. The CDR3 runs to 15 residues. The CDR3 DNA is TGTGCCAGCAGCAACCGACTCGCGGGAACCTACGAGCAGTACTTC. This sequence encodes CASSNRLAGTYEQYF. Combining the CDR3 with reference TRBV7-6 and TRBJ2-7 gives the whole variable domain GAGVSQSPRYKVTKRGQDVALRCDPISGHVSLYWYRQALGQGPEFLTYFNYEAQQDKSGLPNDRFSAERPEGSISTLTIQRTEQRDSAMYRCASSNRLAGTYEQYFGPGTRLTVT.

This rearrangement joins TRBV5-1 to TRBJ2-7; 8 nucleotides agree with TRBD1. V gave up 1 base and J gave up 4 bases; unmatched junction bases: 10. Germline values: CDR1 SGHRS, CDR2 YFSETQ. The CDR3 has 16 residues. As DNA, the CDR3 is TGCGCCAGCAGCTTGTCCCAGGGGGCAAGATTATACGAGCAGTACTTC. It encodes CASSLSQGARLYEQYF.

On this clone itself: This sample also contains other DNA sequences that code for the same CDR3. This sequence joins TRBV7-9 and TRBJ2-5, with 13 bases that match TRBD2. This CDR3 comprises 16 residues. Trimming took 5 bases from V and 4 from J; bases not matched to a gene: 7. Germline V CDR1 and CDR2: SEHNR, FQNEAQ (reference sequence). This chain's CDR3 is CASSPRTSGRGETQYF. For the CDR3, the DNA is TGTGCCAGCAGCCCCCGGACTAGCGGGAGAGGAGAGACCCAGTACTTC.

This rearrangement joins TRBV13 to TRBJ2-1; 8 positions match TRBD2. The J segment lost 3 bases and the V segment lost 3 bases, leaving 10 bases of the junction unmatched. CDR1 PRHDT and CDR2 FYEKMQ come from the germline V gene (reference sequence). The CDR3 has 17 residues. CDR3 loop: CASSLSGAGGIYNEQFF. CDR3 bases: TGTGCCAGCAGCTTGAGTGGTGCGGGAGGAATCTACAATGAGCAGTTCTTC.

The V gene is TRBV7-9, the J gene TRBJ1-5; TRBD1 is a possible D gene (5 bases). From germline, CDR1 is SEHNR and CDR2 FQNEAQ (reference sequence). CDR3 length equals 15 residues. V dropped 4 bases and J dropped 7 bases, with 17 bases sitting between them. CDR3 nucleotides: TGTGCCAGCAGCTCGGAAGGGGACCCCGGCCAGCCCCAGCATTTT. This sequence encodes CASSSEGDPGQPQHF.

The gene calls are TRBV7-3 and TRBJ2-1, with TRBD2 matching over 7 bases. This CDR3 is built from 16 residues. Germline-derived CDR1 and CDR2 are SGHTA and FQGTGA. V shed 5 bases and J 0 bases; nucleotides not matched to a gene: 7. For the CDR3, the DNA is TGTGCCAGCAGCCCGTGGGCGGGAGTCTCCTACAATGAGCAGTTCTTC. This gives the protein CASSPWAGVSYNEQFF.

This clone appeared once. V usage is TRBV7-9 and J usage is TRBJ2-1; 8 bases agree with TRBD2. CDR1 and CDR2 from the germline V gene are SEHNR and FQNEAQ (reference sequence). The V and J ends lost 1 base and 2 bases, in that order; junction bases with no gene match: 7. This CDR3 comprises 17 residues. CDR3 DNA: TGTGCCAGCAGCTTAGTGGGTAGCGGGAAGCCCTACAATGAGCAGTTCTTC. Its translation is CASSLVGSGKPYNEQFF.

CDR3 in amino acids: CASIADRYEQYF. DNA of the CDR3: TGTGCCAGCATAGCAGACCGTTACGAGCAGTACTTC. V and J are TRBV2 and TRBJ2-7; D remains ambiguous. Germline V gene lookup returns CDR1 SNHLY and CDR2 FYNNEI. V lost 7 bases to trimming and J lost 4 bases, with 11 bases between them. The CDR3 consists of 12 residues.

The chain joins TRBV7-9 to TRBJ2-1; 13 bases map to TRBD2. This CDR3 has 15 amino acids. V trimming: 5 bases; J trimming: 10 bases; junction bases outside the gene matches: 8. Germline-derived CDR1 and CDR2 are SEHNR and FQNEAQ (reference sequence). This chain's CDR3 is CASSPELAGGGEQFF. The CDR3 coding sequence is TGTGCCAGCAGCCCGGAACTAGCGGGAGGGGGAGAGCAGTTCTTC.

The chain is built from TRBV7-2 and TRBJ1-4, with D unclear. Germline CDR1 and CDR2: SGHTA and FQGNSA. V lost 1 base and J 4 bases, leaving 16 bases between the germline ends. The CDR3 length is 17 residues. Written as DNA, the CDR3 is TGTGCCAGCAGCTTAGGACGGGTGGGATATCTTAATGAAAAACTGTTTTTT. Translation: CASSLGRVGYLNEKLFF.

The CDR3 nucleotides are TGTGCCAGCAGCAACCGACAGGAGAACCAAGAGACCCAGTACTTC. It translates to CASSNRQENQETQYF. This chain connects TRBV7-2 to TRBJ2-5; tentative D call: TRBD1 (6 bases). The CDR3 is 15 amino acids. The V gene's germline CDR1 is SGHTA and CDR2 FQGNSA. Between the trimmed V and J ends, which lost 5 bases and 0 bases, there was a span of 13 bases. The complete variable domain, with remaining parts taken from reference TRBV7-2 and TRBJ2-5, reads GAGVSQSPSNKVTEKGKDVELRCDPISGHTALYWYRQSLGQGLEFLIYFQGNSAPDKSGLPSDRFSAERTGGSVSTLTIQRTQQEDSAVYLCASSNRQENQETQYFGPGTRLLVL.

J is TRBJ2-7 and V is TRBV5-6; the match to TRBD2 covers 11 bases. The J segment lost 6 bases and the V segment lost 0 bases, leaving 8 bases of the junction unmatched. The germline gives CDR1 SGHDT, CDR2 YYEEEE. The CDR3 spans 16 residues. The CDR3 region is CASSLELAGAIGEQYF. The CDR3 DNA reads TGTGCCAGCAGCTTGGAACTAGCGGGAGCAATCGGCGAGCAGTACTTC. Combining the CDR3 with reference TRBV5-6 and TRBJ2-7 gives the whole variable domain DAGVTQSPTHLIKTRGQQVTLRCSPKSGHDTVSWYQQALGQGPQFIFQYYEEEERQRGNFPDRFSGHQFPNYSSELNVNALLLGDSALYLCASSLELAGAIGEQYFGPGTRLTVT.

The V and J genes are TRBV7-2 and TRBJ2-7; the D gene could be TRBD1 or TRBD2 (6 bases each). Trimming pared 5 bases from V and 0 bases from J, leaving 14 bases between. Germline lookup yields CDR1 SGHTA and CDR2 FQGNSA. The CDR3 has 15 amino acids. The CDR3 sequence: CASSPRGRSSYEQYF. DNA of the CDR3: TGTGCCAGCAGCCCACGGGGGCGGAGCTCCTACGAGCAGTACTTC.

The chain combines TRBV27 with TRBJ2-1, with TRBD2 identical over 8 bases. Germline CDR1 is MNHEY and CDR2 is SMNVEV (reference sequence). Trimming took 5 bases from V and 4 from J; bases not matched to a gene: 13. The CDR3 consists of 17 residues. For the CDR3, the DNA is TGTGCCAGCAGTCCATACGCCGGGACTAGGGTATACAATGAGCAGTTCTTC. Encoded protein: CASSPYAGTRVYNEQFF.

This chain uses TRBV19 with TRBJ2-2, with unresolved D. V was cut by 4 bases and J by 3 bases, with 6 bases left in between. The length of the CDR3 is 13 residues. CDR1 and CDR2 from the germline V gene are LNHDA and SQIVND (reference sequence). CDR3 amino acids: CASSNIYTGELFF. The CDR3 region has the DNA TGTGCCAGTAGTAACATATACACCGGGGAGCTGTTTTTT.

J is TRBJ2-1 and V is TRBV7-9; 10 nucleotides align to TRBD2. The CDR3 extends over 13 amino acids. The trim removed 8 bases at V and 4 bases at J, leaving 2 bases unmatched. Germline CDR1 reads SEHNR; CDR2 reads FQNEAQ (reference sequence). CDR3 sequence reads: CASGLAEYNEQFF. Written as DNA, the CDR3 is TGTGCCAGCGGACTAGCGGAATACAATGAGCAGTTCTTC.

Concerning this clone: Other DNA sequences in this specimen translate into the identical CDR3. The chain uses TRBV19 and TRBJ2-1; D remains ambiguous. This CDR3 region has 14 residues. V was trimmed by 3 bases and J by 0 bases, leaving 6 bases between them. Germline V gene lookup returns CDR1 LNHDA and CDR2 SQIVND (reference sequence). This chain's CDR3 is CASSILSSYNEQFF. CDR3 nucleotide sequence: TGTGCCAGTAGTATTTTGAGCTCCTACAATGAGCAGTTCTTC.

The gene calls are TRBV6-5 and TRBJ2-5; no firm D call. The CDR3 runs to 14 residues. CDR1 is MNHEY, CDR2 SVGAGI, per germline. Trimming took off 6 bases at V and 5 bases at J, with 16 bases between the two ends. The CDR3 DNA reads as TGTGCCAGCAGCGCCATCCGGAGAGAGGAGACCCAGTACTTC. This codes for CASSAIRREETQYF.

This sequence joins TRBV9 and TRBJ1-3; D gene uncertain. The CDR3 is 16 amino acids. Germline V gene lookup returns CDR1 SGDLS and CDR2 YYNGEE. V lost 0 bases and J lost 2, with 12 bases in between. CDR3 DNA: TGTGCCAGCAGCGTAGTTCCGTATGAGCCTGGAAACACCATATATTTT. Translated, it gives CASSVVPYEPGNTIYF. The complete variable domain, with remaining parts taken from reference TRBV9 and TRBJ1-3, reads DSGVTQTPKHLITATGQRVTLRCSPRSGDLSVYWYQQSLDQGLQFLIQYYNGEERAKGNILERFSAQQFPDLHSELNLSSLELGDSALYFCASSVVPYEPGNTIYFGEGSWLTVV.

V and J are TRBV5-1 and TRBJ2-6, with 14 bases that match TRBD2. This CDR3 has 18 amino acids. Trimming removed 4 bases from V and 1 base from J; junction bases left unmatched: 4. Germline CDR1 SGHRS, CDR2 YFSETQ. The CDR3 loop reads CASSPGLAGASGANVLTF. CDR3 DNA: TGCGCCAGCAGCCCGGGACTAGCGGGAGCGTCTGGGGCCAACGTCCTGACTTTC.

The chain links TRBV4-1 to TRBJ1-1; D is perhaps TRBD1 (5 bases). This CDR3 comprises 16 residues. With 3 bases removed from V and 0 bases from J, the gap between germline ends came to 14 bases. The germline gives CDR1 MGHRA, CDR2 YSYEKL. The CDR3 spells CASSQVPGVMNTEAFF. In DNA form, the CDR3 reads TGCGCCAGCAGCCAGGTACCGGGGGTTATGAACACTGAAGCTTTCTTT.